What follows are 19 T cell receptor beta chains derived from one specimen sequenced in a study of CD8+ T cells in alopecia areata. Once RNA had been extracted, it was reverse transcribed into cDNA to act as the sequencing template. TCRdb's copy holds only in-frame clones and misses some; the assay was immunoSEQ multiplex PCR. The sample lists about 110,000 clones, 50% to 70% occurring once. The sequenced sample consisted of NKG2D-low CD8+ T cells sorted from blood. The receptors stem from a human donor with alopecia areata.

The chain has TRBV5-6 and TRBJ2-1; tentatively, D is TRBD2 (6 bases). The germline V gene has CDR1 SGHDT and CDR2 YYEEEE. V lost 0 bases, J lost 4 bases, and 8 bases lay in between. There are 14 residues in the CDR3. As DNA, the CDR3 is TGTGCCAGCAGCTTGGCCGGGACTTACAATGAGCAGTTCTTC. Amino acids: CASSLAGTYNEQFF.

J is TRBJ2-1 and V is TRBV6-6; no firm D call. Germline CDR1 reads MNHNY; CDR2 reads SVGAGI (reference sequence). The CDR3 spans 16 residues. The ends were cut back, 2 bases at V and 0 bases at J, with 11 bases in the middle. The DNA for the CDR3 is TGTGCCAGCAGTTACCTACCTACGAGCTCCTACAATGAGCAGTTCTTC. It yields the protein CASSYLPTSSYNEQFF.

This clone has just a few counts. The chain links TRBV5-6 to TRBJ2-1, with 11 bases lining up with TRBD2. The CDR3 loop spans 15 amino acids. Germline CDR1 reads SGHDT; CDR2 reads YYEEEE. V lost 3 bases, J lost 3 bases, and 2 bases stayed unmatched. Written as DNA, the CDR3 is TGTGCCAGCAGCTCCGGGACTAGCGGCTACAATGAGCAGTTCTTC. Residues: CASSSGTSGYNEQFF. The full variable domain, its missing parts supplied by reference TRBV5-6 and TRBJ2-1, is DAGVTQSPTHLIKTRGQQVTLRCSPKSGHDTVSWYQQALGQGPQFIFQYYEEEERQRGNFPDRFSGHQFPNYSSELNVNALLLGDSALYLCASSSGTSGYNEQFFGPGTRLTVL.

The table lists this clone with a few counts. The genes are TRBV7-9 and TRBJ2-1, with TRBD1 matching 10 bases. Germline CDR1 is SEHNR and CDR2 is FQNEAQ (reference sequence). This CDR3 spans 14 amino acids. Losses at the gene ends were 3 bases for V and 9 bases for J; bases not matched to a gene: 5. The CDR3 DNA sequence: TGTGCCAGCAGCTTCGGGACAGGGGACCGTGAGCAGTTCTTC. Its translation is CASSFGTGDREQFF.

This clone was observed a few times. The chain couples TRBV5-1 to TRBJ1-1; D call uncertain. CDR1 is SGHRS, CDR2 YFSETQ, per germline. Trimming pared 2 bases from V and 3 bases from J, leaving 20 bases between. CDR3 length: 17 residues. The CDR3 here is CASSLSGSGVVHTEAFF. CDR3 coding DNA: TGCGCCAGCAGCTTATCGGGATCGGGAGTTGTGCACACTGAAGCTTTCTTT. The full variable domain, its missing parts supplied by reference TRBV5-1 and TRBJ1-1, is KAGVTQTPRYLIKTRGQQVTLSCSPISGHRSVSWYQQTPGQGLQFLFEYFSETQRNKGNFPGRFSGRQFSNSRSEMNVSTLELGDSALYLCASSLSGSGVVHTEAFFGQGTRLTVV.

The chain uses TRBV6-5 and TRBJ2-7; 8 nucleotides align to TRBD1. Germline V gene sequence: CDR1 MNHEY, CDR2 SVGAGI. The CDR3 runs 13 residues. V shed 4 bases, J shed 3 bases, and the junction held 2 bases outside the gene matches. Here the CDR3 DNA reads TGTGCCAGCAGTTCAGGGGGCATCTACGAGCAGTACTTC. Translated, it gives CASSSGGIYEQYF.

This clone was observed a handful of times. The chain uses TRBV4-2 and TRBJ2-5, with D unresolved. Per germline, CDR1 LGHNA and CDR2 YNFKEQ. This CDR3 contains 15 residues. The V end lost 4 bases, the J end lost 3 bases, and 15 bases lay between the germline ends. CDR3 sequence: CASSLPWRQKETQYF. DNA of the CDR3: TGTGCCAGCAGCCTCCCTTGGCGGCAGAAAGAGACCCAGTACTTC.

The table lists this clone with a count of one. V gene TRBV7-3 combines with J gene TRBJ1-1; maybe TRBD1 (5 bases). The CDR3 runs to 14 residues. Trimming cost V 5 bases and J 6 bases, with 16 bases left between them. Germline V gene lookup returns CDR1 SGHTA and CDR2 FQGTGA. DNA of the CDR3: TGTGCCAGCAGCAGCGCTCTTGGGGCCGCTGAAGCTTTCTTT. This translates into CASSSALGAAEAFF.

This clone has a handful of counts. V and J are TRBV19 and TRBJ1-2, with 11 bases that match TRBD1. Losses at the gene ends were 5 bases for V and 4 bases for J; bases not matched to a gene: 6. Germline CDR1 is LNHDA and CDR2 is SQIVND (reference sequence). The CDR3 spans 15 residues. CDR3 residues: CASSPGQGAVYGYTF. As DNA, the CDR3 is TGTGCCAGTAGTCCTGGACAGGGGGCTGTCTATGGCTACACCTTC.

The chain has TRBV6-6 and TRBJ2-5, with D perhaps TRBD1 (6 bases). V gave up 2 bases and J gave up 1 base, with 8 bases separating them. The CDR3 runs 14 residues. In germline, CDR1 is MNHNY, CDR2 SVGAGI (reference sequence). The CDR3: CASSYAGAQETQYF. CDR3 bases: TGTGCCAGCAGTTACGCAGGGGCCCAAGAGACCCAGTACTTC.

The sample holds a few counts of this clone. V gene TRBV11-2 combines with J gene TRBJ2-5; D unclear. From germline, CDR1 is SGHAT and CDR2 FQNNGV. V was trimmed by 0 bases and J by 5 bases, leaving 10 bases between them. The length of the CDR3 is 14 residues. CDR3 coding DNA: TGTGCCAGCAGCTTAGATTTTGGTTCCGAGACCCAGTACTTC. It codes for CASSLDFGSETQYF.

This clone occurred a few times. The chain carries TRBV4-1 and TRBJ2-3; D gene uncertain. V was pared by 0 bases and J by 2 bases, with 9 bases between. The CDR3 runs to 15 residues. In germline, CDR1 is MGHRA, CDR2 YSYEKL. The CDR3 nucleotides read TGCGCCAGCAGCCAAGAACAGAGACTCACAGATACGCAGTATTTT. Its protein is CASSQEQRLTDTQYF.

V gene TRBV5-1 combines with J gene TRBJ2-1; 9 bases agree with TRBD2. Germline V gene sequence: CDR1 SGHRS, CDR2 YFSETQ. Germline trimming cut 7 bases from V and 7 bases from J; bases unmatched to any gene: 9. The CDR3 sequence is 14 residues long. The CDR3 sequence: CASRLAGGGNEQFF. The CDR3 region has the DNA TGCGCCAGCCGCCTGGCGGGAGGGGGTAATGAGCAGTTCTTC.

This clone was seen only a few times. This chain joins TRBV12-5 and TRBJ2-2; TRBD1 matches 8 bases. Germline CDR1 LGHNT, CDR2 FRNRAP. V lost 3 bases to trimming and J lost 6 bases; unmatched junction nucleotides: 6. CDR3 length: 15 residues. CDR3 coding DNA: TGTGCTAGTGGTTTCACACAGGGGGTCTCCGGGGAGCTGTTTTTT. It codes for CASGFTQGVSGELFF.

The chain uses TRBV18 and TRBJ2-1; 8 bases are a match to TRBD1. This CDR3 region has 16 residues. Germline CDR1 is KGHSH and CDR2 is LQKENI. Trimming took 2 bases from V and 5 from J; bases not matched to a gene: 8. CDR3 nucleotide sequence: TGTGCCAGCTCACCAAAATGGACAGGGATCAACAATGAGCAGTTCTTC. This sequence encodes CASSPKWTGINNEQFF.

The rearrangement joins TRBV4-1 to TRBJ2-7, with D perhaps matching TRBD2 (5 bases). The ends were cut back, 0 bases at V and 4 bases at J, with 13 bases in the middle. The CDR3 totals 15 residues. Germline CDR1 is MGHRA and CDR2 is YSYEKL. As DNA, the CDR3 is TGCGCCAGCAGCCAAGATTCGGACTTATCGTACGAGCAGTACTTC. Translating it yields CASSQDSDLSYEQYF.

This clone was detected a few times. This chain links TRBV7-9 with TRBJ2-7, with D unclear. The CDR3 length is 14 residues. CDR1 is SEHNR and CDR2 is FQNEAQ in the germline V gene (reference sequence). V dropped 4 bases and J dropped 0 bases, with 10 bases sitting between them. The CDR3 region has the DNA TGTGCCAGCAGCTCCCCGGGCAACTCCTACGAGCAGTACTTC. It encodes CASSSPGNSYEQYF.

The chain combines TRBV11-2 with TRBJ2-1; D gene uncertain. Germline-derived CDR1 and CDR2 are SGHAT and FQNNGV. The V and J ends lost 0 bases and 9 bases respectively, with 6 bases between them. The CDR3 consists of 12 residues. CDR3 loop: CASSLDLGEQFF. The CDR3 DNA is TGTGCCAGCAGCTTAGATCTAGGTGAGCAGTTCTTC.

This clone was detected a few times. This rearrangement joins TRBV29-1 to TRBJ1-1, with 7 bases matching TRBD1. CDR3 length: 15 residues. With 8 bases clipped from V and 4 bases from J, the junction kept 16 bases outside the gene matches. Germline CDR1 and CDR2: SQVTM and ANQGSEA. Written as DNA, the CDR3 is TGCAGCATCCGACAGGGATCCAGTGATGTCACTGAAGCTTTCTTT. Amino acid sequence: CSIRQGSSDVTEAFF.